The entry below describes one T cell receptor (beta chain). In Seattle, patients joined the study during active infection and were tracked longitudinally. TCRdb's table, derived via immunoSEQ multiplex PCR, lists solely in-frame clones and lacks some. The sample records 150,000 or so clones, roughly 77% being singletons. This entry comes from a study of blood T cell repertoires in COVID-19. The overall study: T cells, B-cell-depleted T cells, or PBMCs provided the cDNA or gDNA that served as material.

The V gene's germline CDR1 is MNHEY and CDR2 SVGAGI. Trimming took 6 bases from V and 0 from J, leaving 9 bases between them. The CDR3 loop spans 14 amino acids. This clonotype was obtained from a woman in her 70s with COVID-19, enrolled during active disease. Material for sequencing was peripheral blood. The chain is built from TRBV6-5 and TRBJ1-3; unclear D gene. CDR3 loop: CASSSGSSGNTIYF. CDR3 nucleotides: TGTGCCAGCAGCTCGGGGAGCTCTGGAAACACCATATATTTT.